A single count supports the clone carrying this TCR beta chain. The sample originates from a study of blood T cell repertoires in COVID-19. About the research overall: The cDNA or gDNA used as material had been derived from T cells, B-cell-depleted T cells, or PBMCs.

This CDR3 has 14 amino acids. Germline loops: CDR1 GTSNPN, CDR2 SVGIG (reference sequence). The ends lost 0 bases at V and 6 bases at J; junction bases unmatched: 2. Only in-frame clones appear in the TCRdb table, and some are missing; sequencing was by immunoSEQ multiplex PCR. The repertoire holds roughly 500,000 clones, with 80% to 90% as singletons. Sequenced material: peripheral blood. This clonotype was obtained from a human donor in a cohort sampled during active COVID-19. This rearrangement joins TRBV30 to TRBJ1-4, with TRBD1 matching over 9 bases. In DNA form, the CDR3 reads TGTGCCTGGAGTGTGGACAGGGGACATGAAAAACTGTTTTTT. As protein: CAWSVDRGHEKLFF.